The source of this T cell receptor (beta chain) is a study of shared clonotypes between healthy human individuals. Deletions cut 3 bases from V and 3 bases from J, with 14 bases between. From germline, CDR1 is MDHEN and CDR2 SYDVKM. CDR3 size: 15 residues. Input per replicate PCR of unsorted PBMC was roughly 290 ng DNA, corresponding to 25,000 to 30,000 T cell genomes. Assay used: immunoSEQ multiplex PCR; TCRdb lists only in-frame clones, some missing. In the table there are about half a million clones, 79% of which are singletons. This sequence was found in a woman in her 40s in good health. Some clones in this sample may be carry-over from other donors' samples. The chain has TRBV28 and TRBJ2-5; D possibly corresponds to TRBD2 (6 bases). The source material was PBMCs. The CDR3 coding sequence is TGTGCCAGCAGTTTTGCGACTAGGAATAAAGAGACCCAGTACTTC. Translating gives CASSFATRNKETQYF.